This passage covers 5 T cell receptor beta chains from one sample sequenced in a study of blood T cell repertoires in COVID-19. Here immunoSEQ multiplex PCR was the method, and the copy in TCRdb shows in-frame clones only, minus some. Of under 500,000 clones in the sample, nearly 90% were seen once. The sample taken for sequencing was PBMCs or T cells enriched from blood (not recorded which). These receptor sequences come from a woman aged 18-29 years with acute COVID-19.

This chain joins TRBV9 and TRBJ2-3; no firm D call. The CDR3 contains 13 residues. Germline lookup yields CDR1 SGDLS and CDR2 YYNGEE. V was trimmed by 4 bases and J by 1 base, leaving 7 bases between them. The CDR3: CASSPVGTDTQYF. DNA for the CDR3: TGTGCCAGCAGCCCGGTGGGCACAGATACGCAGTATTTT.

The genes are TRBV11-2 and TRBJ2-1, with a possible D match to TRBD2 (5 bases). The germline V gene has CDR1 SGHAT and CDR2 FQNNGV. The CDR3 is 15 amino acids. V lost 1 base and J lost 8, with 15 bases in between. The CDR3 loop is CASSLATREFDEQFF. CDR3 bases: TGTGCCAGCAGCTTAGCTACGAGGGAATTCGATGAGCAGTTCTTC.

A single count supports this clone. This chain links TRBV21-1 with TRBJ2-3; the table calls TRBD2, which could not be checked here. TRBV21-1 is a pseudogene. The CDR3 covers 16 residues. CDR3 DNA sequence: TGTGCCAGCATCAGAGGAGGGTCGCATCTTACAGATACGCAGTATTTT. Amino acids: CASIRGGSHLTDTQYF.

As regards this clone: This specimen includes other DNA sequences encoding the same CDR3. V and J are TRBV27 and TRBJ2-7; 11 bases align to TRBD2. V shed 6 bases and J 4 bases; nucleotides not matched to a gene: 2. Germline V gene lookup returns CDR1 MNHEY and CDR2 SMNVEV (reference sequence). The CDR3 runs to 13 residues. CDR3 in amino acids: CASRLAGGYEQYF. CDR3 bases: TGTGCCAGCAGGCTAGCGGGGGGTTACGAGCAGTACTTC.

The chain has TRBV9 and TRBJ2-2; 8 nucleotides align to TRBD1. Germline values: CDR1 SGDLS, CDR2 YYNGEE. The CDR3 runs 16 residues. The V and J ends lost 0 bases and 5 bases, in that order; junction bases with no gene match: 6. The CDR3: CASSVVQGAPTGELFF. The CDR3 region has the DNA TGTGCCAGCAGCGTAGTCCAGGGGGCGCCAACCGGGGAGCTGTTTTTT.